This T cell receptor beta chain derives from a study of T cell responses to AZD1222 COVID-19 vaccine. Clones were sequenced by immunoSEQ multiplex PCR, and TCRdb holds only the in-frame ones, with some missing. The data hold over 45,000 clones, with approximately 88% observed a single time. The V and J ends lost 3 bases and 4 bases, in that order; junction bases with no gene match: 9. The germline V gene encodes CDR1 SGDLS and CDR2 YYNGEE. The CDR3 spans 17 residues. Worth noting for this clone: Its antigen is undetermined.

Broader study findings: Only five or six individuals given AZD1222 were seropositive at baseline. Only after the peak T cell response were repertoires sampled. Unmutated regions of variants are reportedly targeted by nearly half of spike-specific TCRs. Donors in the cohort were predominantly white British and more often female, and clonal diversity was possibly underestimated.

This specimen was peripheral blood, taken on day 0 of AZD1222 vaccination. The chain carries TRBV9 and TRBJ2-1; 11 bases line up with TRBD1. The receptor comes from an adult in good health. As DNA, the CDR3 is TGTGCCAGCAGCGCCACATCCGGGACAGGGGGATACAATGAGCAGTTCTTC. It codes for CASSATSGTGGYNEQFF. Drawing the rest from reference TRBV9 and TRBJ2-1, the complete variable domain is DSGVTQTPKHLITATGQRVTLRCSPRSGDLSVYWYQQSLDQGLQFLIQYYNGEERAKGNILERFSAQQFPDLHSELNLSSLELGDSALYFCASSATSGTGGYNEQFFGPGTRLTVL.